A single sample gave rise to the 16 T cell receptor beta chains below, sequenced in a study of CD8 T cells in Susac syndrome. RNA totalling about 0.45 to 1 ug underwent reverse transcription with random hexamers. One entry per CDR3 protein, called by TCRdb with MiXCR from the immunoSEQ multiplex PCR reads. The sample shows around 190,000 distinct CDR3 sequences, 93% of them seen only once. The sequenced sample was CD4+ T cells from PBMCs. These receptors came from a human donor in good health.

The chain employs TRBV6-2 or TRBV6-3 and TRBJ2-1; D might be TRBD1 (6 bases). The CDR3 spans 12 residues. V dropped 5 bases and J dropped 13 bases, with 15 bases sitting between them. Germline V gene data show CDR1 as MNHEY and CDR2 as SVGEGT. CDR3: CASSKTDSEQFF. Here the CDR3 DNA reads TGTGCCAGCAGTAAAACGGACAGCGAACAGTTCTTC.

The chain employs TRBV5-1 and TRBJ1-1, with TRBD1 identical over 7 bases. The germline CDR1 and CDR2 sequences are SGHRS and YFSETQ. J lost 1 base, V lost 3 bases, and 6 bases had no gene match. The CDR3 covers 15 residues. CDR3 sequence reads: CASSWGQGGNTEAFF. Written as DNA, the CDR3 is TGCGCCAGCAGCTGGGGGCAGGGGGGGAACACTGAAGCTTTCTTT.

V and J are TRBV9 and TRBJ2-7; 8 nucleotides align to TRBD1. CDR3 size: 15 residues. V lost 2 bases and J lost 5; bases outside the gene matches: 9. Looked up from germline, CDR1 is SGDLS and CDR2 is YYNGEE. Here the CDR3 DNA reads TGTGCCAGCAGCGTCGGACAGGGAAGGGTCGACGAGCAGTACTTC. The encoded protein is CASSVGQGRVDEQYF. The full variable domain, completed using reference TRBV9 and TRBJ2-7, is DSGVTQTPKHLITATGQRVTLRCSPRSGDLSVYWYQQSLDQGLQFLIQYYNGEERAKGNILERFSAQQFPDLHSELNLSSLELGDSALYFCASSVGQGRVDEQYFGPGTRLTVT.

This chain uses TRBV12-3 or TRBV12-4 with TRBJ2-2, with 9 positions matching TRBD1. CDR3 length equals 15 residues. The J segment lost 0 bases and the V segment lost 5 bases, leaving 1 base of the junction unmatched. CDR3 region: CASSRDRANTGELFF. CDR3 DNA: TGTGCCAGCAGTAGGGACAGGGCGAACACCGGGGAGCTGTTTTTT.

This clonotype occurred a few times. The chain joins TRBV5-4 to TRBJ2-3; 9 nucleotides align to TRBD2. Trimming took 0 bases from V and 6 from J; bases not matched to a gene: 5. Germline CDR1 and CDR2: SGHNT and YYREEE (reference sequence). The CDR3 sequence is 15 residues long. CDR3 in amino acids: CASSLAGLASDTQYF. CDR3 nucleotides: TGTGCCAGCAGCTTGGCGGGACTAGCAAGTGATACGCAGTATTTT.

The chain uses TRBV2 and TRBJ2-5; TRBD2 aligns across 12 bases. Germline V gives CDR1 SNHLY, CDR2 FYNNEI. J lost 5 bases, V lost 8 bases, and 9 bases had no gene match. The CDR3 length is 15 residues. The CDR3 sequence: CASRTPSGGAETQYF. As DNA, the CDR3 is TGTGCCAGCCGCACCCCTAGCGGGGGGGCGGAGACCCAGTACTTC.

This chain joins TRBV29-1 and TRBJ1-2; 12 bases align to TRBD1. Germline V gene lookup returns CDR1 SQVTM and CDR2 ANQGSEA. V was clipped by 6 bases and J by 6 bases; unmatched bases: 11. CDR3 length: 15 residues. The CDR3 region has the DNA TGCAGCGTCGGGGTCCCGGGACAGGGGGCGGATGGCTACACCTTC. It is translated as CSVGVPGQGADGYTF.

This clonotype occurred a few times. The chain recombines TRBV6-5 with TRBJ1-3; a weak D match, TRBD1 (5 bases). Germline assignment: CDR1 MNHEY and CDR2 SVGAGI. V lost 2 bases and J lost 1, with 6 bases in between. The CDR3 sequence is 14 residues long. The CDR3 nucleotides read TGTGCCAGCAGTTACGGGGGATCTGGAAACACCATATATTTT. This gives the protein CASSYGGSGNTIYF.

This chain links TRBV9 with TRBJ2-1; 10 bases fit TRBD1. Germline assignment: CDR1 SGDLS and CDR2 YYNGEE. The CDR3 spans 15 residues. Losses at the gene ends were 4 bases for V and 8 bases for J; bases not matched to a gene: 9. Here the CDR3 reads CASSLRTGGRDEQFF. For the CDR3, the DNA is TGTGCCAGCAGCCTTCGGACAGGGGGACGTGATGAGCAGTTCTTC.

The sample holds one count of this clonotype. V and J are TRBV9 and TRBJ2-3; no definite D call. The germline gives CDR1 SGDLS, CDR2 YYNGEE. The CDR3 length is 14 residues. Trimming pared 3 bases from V and 5 bases from J, leaving 13 bases between. CDR3 amino acids: CASSGTSPRDTQYF. CDR3 in DNA: TGTGCCAGCAGCGGCACCTCTCCTCGAGATACGCAGTATTTT.

A word on this clonotype: One end of the junction fails to match germline, which may point to a read error. The rearrangement links TRBV3-1 to TRBJ1-1, with unresolved D. The CDR3 covers 12 residues. The V gene's germline CDR1 is LGHDT and CDR2 YNNKEL (reference sequence). CDR3 protein: CASSQGGLETFF. The CDR3 nucleotides read TGTGCCAGCAGCCAAGGCGGACTTGAAACTTTCTTT.

V gene TRBV7-9 combines with J gene TRBJ2-4; no definite D call. The CDR3 extends over 13 amino acids. The germline CDR1 and CDR2 sequences are SEHNR and FQNEAQ (reference sequence). Trimming stripped 5 bases from V and 5 bases from J, with 10 bases between. The DNA of the CDR3 is TGTGCCAGCAGCCTAGACTCCCAAAACATTCAGTACTTC. This sequence encodes CASSLDSQNIQYF. The full variable domain, with the rest looked up from reference TRBV7-9 and TRBJ2-4, is DTGVSQNPRHKITKRGQNVTFRCDPISEHNRLYWYRQTLGQGPEFLTYFQNEAQLEKSRLLSDRFSAERPKGSFSTLEIQRTEQGDSAMYLCASSLDSQNIQYFGAGTRLSVL.

The genes are TRBV29-1 and TRBJ2-2; maybe TRBD2 (5 bases). CDR1 and CDR2 from the germline V gene are SQVTM and ANQGSEA. The V and J ends lost 5 bases and 5 bases respectively, with 6 bases between them. The CDR3 sequence is 11 residues long. CDR3 DNA sequence: TGCAGCGTTCGGGAAACCGGGGAGCTGTTTTTT. It translates to CSVRETGELFF.

The rearrangement links TRBV7-9 to TRBJ2-7; D may be TRBD2 (6 bases). V was trimmed by 3 bases and J by 7 bases, leaving 10 bases between them. The CDR3 sequence is 12 residues long. CDR1 is SEHNR and CDR2 is FQNEAQ in the germline V gene (reference sequence). The CDR3 sequence is CASSLGGEEQYF. The CDR3 DNA sequence: TGTGCCAGCAGCTTGGGCGGGGAAGAGCAGTACTTC.

J is TRBJ2-1 and V is TRBV12-3 or TRBV12-4, with D possibly called TRBD1 or TRBD2 (5 bases each). V dropped 8 bases and J dropped 5 bases, with 13 bases sitting between them. The CDR3 loop spans 13 amino acids. CDR3 nucleotide sequence: TGTGCCAGCGGGACGAGTTCTCACAATGAGCAGTTCTTC. Its protein is CASGTSSHNEQFF.

The chain has TRBV12-3 or TRBV12-4 and TRBJ1-4, with D tentatively TRBD1 (6 bases). The CDR3 has 19 residues. The V end lost 0 bases, the J end lost 8 bases, and 25 bases lay between the germline ends. CDR3 sequence (DNA): TGTGCCAGCAGTTTAGCGGATGCCAGCCAGGGGTCAATAGGGGAAAAACTGTTTTTT. The encoded protein is CASSLADASQGSIGEKLFF.